This T cell receptor (beta chain) derives from a study of T-cell memory formation after mild COVID-19. Study overall: Clustering of TCRs was largely donor specific.

After 5'RACE with constant-segment primers, TCR alpha and TCR beta cDNA libraries carrying sample barcodes and UMIs were obtained. In TCRdb, the 5' RACE reads were re-called with MiXCR into one record per CDR3 protein. The sample contains about 270,000 distinct CDR3 sequences, approximately 15% of which appear only once. This clonotype was detected only a few times. Its antigen is as yet unknown. Findings of the study overall: The finding that pre-infection memory included some responding clones suggested that cross-reactive memory joined.

V was shortened by 7 bases and J by 4 bases, with 12 bases between the two germline ends. CDR3 length: 13 residues. Germline values: CDR1 SEHNR, CDR2 FQNEAQ (reference sequence). Sequenced input: PBMCs or a T cell subset sorted from them (not recorded which). The clonotype originates from a young man who had mild COVID-19 (a few samples of this study predate the infection). Cell type and time point are not known. V usage is TRBV7-9 and J usage is TRBJ2-3, with D possibly being TRBD2 (5 bases). CDR3 sequence: CASKKLASDTQYF. The CDR3 region has the DNA TGTGCCAGCAAGAAGCTAGCATCAGATACGCAGTATTTT.